These T cell receptor beta chains were read from a single sample in a study of T-cell reconstitution after alpha-beta-depleted transplantation in children. One entry per CDR3 protein results from TCRdb running MiXCR on the PCR reads. The table lists 130,000 to 150,000 distinct CDR3 sequences, 8% to 10% of them singletons, with 15% to 20% in the top ten. The starting material was PBMCs, mostly from graft donor cells, obtained 180 days after TCRalphabeta/CD19-depleted stem cell transplant. The receptors stem from a female patient between 2 and 15 years old who had a stem cell transplant for congenital amegakaryocytic thrombocytopenia, so the T cells may come from the graft donor. Each CDR3 is given with its conserved first and last residue. The D gene is left open where the match is weak. Size tells how often a clone was seen (once, few, many) or the class of an expanded clone, and some rows leave it out.

>many|-|TRBJ1-2|13|TRBV18
TGTGCCAGCTCACCACCAGGAGGCTATGGCTACACCTTC
CASSPPGGYGYTF
>many|TRBD2|TRBJ2-3|16|TRBV29-1
TGCAGCGTTGGAAGTCAGCGGGGGGGCAGAACAGATACGCAGTATTTT
CSVGSQRGGRTDTQYF
>-|TRBD2|TRBJ2-1|19|TRBV20-1
TGCAGTGCTAGAGACATAGGACTAGCGGGGGGGAGCTCCTACAATGAGCAGTTCTTC
CSARDIGLAGGSSYNEQFF
>many|-|TRBJ1-1|11|TRBV5-6
TGTGCCAGCAGCAGAAGGACTGAAGCTTTCTTT
CASSRRTEAFF
>-|TRBD2|TRBJ2-5|17|TRBV11-2
TGTGCCAGCAGCTTAGATCCCCTAGCGGGAGCTCAAGAGACCCAGTACTTC
CASSLDPLAGAQETQYF
>many|-|TRBJ1-2|12|TRBV7-9
TGTGCCAGCAGCTTGCAAGGGCATGGCTACACCTTC
CASSLQGHGYTF
>many|TRBD1|TRBJ1-4|12|TRBV28
TGTGCCAGCAGGGACAGGCTTGAAAAACTGTTTTTT
CASRDRLEKLFF
>medium-sized|-|TRBJ2-2|14|TRBV29-1
TGCAGCGTTGAAGGGGCAGGGCTTTCCGGGGAGCTGTTTTTT
CSVEGAGLSGELFF
>many|-|TRBJ2-3|13|TRBV28
TGTGCCAGCAGTTTATCGGCTAGCGCCGCGCAGTATTTT
CASSLSASAAQYF
>many|-|TRBJ2-1|15|TRBV20-1
TGCAGTGCTAGAGATCCAGGGGCCCGGTACAATGAGCAGTTCTTC
CSARDPGARYNEQFF
>few|TRBD1|TRBJ1-6|18|TRBV4-3
TGCGCCAGCAGCCAAGCTGGTTTCAGGGGGGCGAAGCATTCACCCCTCCACTTT
CASSQAGFRGAKHSPLHF
>-|-|TRBJ2-7|14|TRBV4-1
TGCGCCAGCAGCCCCGTTACAGGCTCATACGAGCAGAACTTC
CASSPVTGSYEQNF
>many|TRBD2|TRBJ2-1|14|TRBV5-4
TGTGCCAGCAGCCCAATCCGGGGGGGGAATGAGCAGTTCTTC
CASSPIRGGNEQFF
>many|-|TRBJ2-7|14|TRBV6-1
TGTGCCTCCCGCGGGGCAGCCGGCAACTACGAGCAGTACTTC
CASRGAAGNYEQYF
>many|-|TRBJ2-3|13|TRBV5-1
TGCGCCAGCGAGCGGGTTCCTACAGATACGCAGTATTTT
CASERVPTDTQYF
>many|-|TRBJ1-1|14|TRBV20-1
TGCAGTGCTAGTAGGGATCCTGACGACACTGAAGCTTTCTTT
CSASRDPDDTEAFF
>many|-|TRBJ2-7|14|TRBV3-1
TGTGCCAGCAGCCGACAGGCCTTGGGGGACGAGCAGTACTTC
CASSRQALGDEQYF
>many|TRBD1|TRBJ2-3|16|TRBV5-1
TGCGCCAGCAGGGACAGGGACAGGGAACTCACAGATACGCAGTATTTT
CASRDRDRELTDTQYF
>many|-|TRBJ1-4|17|TRBV6-1
TGTGCCAGCAGTCGGATCCACGGTCAATCAAGTAATGAAAAACTGTTTTTT
CASSRIHGQSSNEKLFF
>many|-|TRBJ1-5|16|TRBV28
TGTGCCAGCAGCCCCCCCACAGGTGGTAGCAATCAGCCCCAGCATTTT
CASSPPTGGSNQPQHF
>-|-|TRBJ2-1|11|TRBV5-1
TGCGCCAGCAGCCTGGAGTATGAGCAGTTCTTC
CASSLEYEQFF
>few|TRBD1|TRBJ1-2|14|TRBV11-2
TGTGCCAGCAGCTTAATGACAGGGCAAGGTGGCTACACCTTC
CASSLMTGQGGYTF
>few|-|TRBJ2-3|16|TRBV7-2
TGTGCCAGCAGCTTAGAAGGGGACACCAGCACAGATACGCAGTATTTT
CASSLEGDTSTDTQYF
>many|-|TRBJ1-5|12|TRBV20-1
TGCAGTGCTCGGCGCGGGAATCAGCCCCAGCATTTT
CSARRGNQPQHF
>-|TRBD2|TRBJ2-2|16|TRBV12-3/TRBV12-4
TGTGCCAGCAGTAATCTAGCGGGGGGGGTCACCGGGGAGCTGTTTTTT
CASSNLAGGVTGELFF
>many|TRBD1|TRBJ1-1|12|TRBV29-1
TGCAGCGTTCACAGGGGGGACACTGAAGCTTTCTTT
CSVHRGDTEAFF
>many|TRBD1|TRBJ2-7|16|TRBV5-1
TGCGCCAGCAGCTTGGCGGTTACGGGACAGGGTGACGAGCAGTACTTC
CASSLAVTGQGDEQYF
>many|-|TRBJ2-7|11|TRBV20-1
TGCAGTGCTAGTACAACCTACGAGCAGTACTTC
CSASTTYEQYF
>few|-|TRBJ2-5|16|TRBV5-1
TGCGCCAGCAGCTTGGATTGGGGCAGGGGTGAAGAGACCCAGTACTTC
CASSLDWGRGEETQYF
>many|TRBD2|TRBJ2-5|12|TRBV5-1
TGCGCCAGCGGGAGGGGTCAAGAGACCCAGTACTTC
CASGRGQETQYF
>many|TRBD1|TRBJ1-2|16|TRBV7-2
TGTGCCAGCAGTTCACCACTGGACAGGCCCCTCGGTGGCTACACCTTC
CASSSPLDRPLGGYTF
>-|TRBD1|TRBJ2-5|15|TRBV30
TGTGCCTGGAGTGCCCTAGACAGGGACCAAGAGACCCAGTACTTC
CAWSALDRDQETQYF
>-|-|TRBJ1-2|13|TRBV29-1
TGCAGCGTTGGTCCAGGGGCGGACTATGGCTACACCTTC
CSVGPGADYGYTF
>few|TRBD2|TRBJ2-5|14|TRBV10-3
TGTGCCATCAGGGGGACTAGCGGTCAAGAGACCCAGTACTTC
CAIRGTSGQETQYF
>many|-|TRBJ2-5|15|TRBV20-1
TGCAGTGCTAGTAAACCGGGCTCCCTAAAGGAGACCCAGTACTTC
CSASKPGSLKETQYF
>-|-|TRBJ1-2|13|TRBV19
TGTGCCAGTATCGGCAGGGGAAGCTATGGCTACACCTTC
CASIGRGSYGYTF
>-|TRBD1|TRBJ2-7|19|TRBV6-5
TGTGCCAGCAGTTACGGGGGACAGGGGATCGGGGCAAAAGGCTACGAGCAGTACTTC
CASSYGGQGIGAKGYEQYF
>-|-|TRBJ2-1|15|TRBV6-4
TGTGCCAGCAGACAAGAGGCCTCCAGCAACAATGAGCAGTTCTTC
CASRQEASSNNEQFF
>many|TRBD2|TRBJ2-2|16|TRBV28
TGTGCCAGCCAGGAGCCGGGACTAGCGGCACCCGGGGAGCTGTTTTTT
CASQEPGLAAPGELFF
>many|-|TRBJ2-7|15|TRBV12-3/TRBV12-4
TGTGCCAGCAGTTTCGGACAAACCAGCTCCTACGAGCAGTACTTC
CASSFGQTSSYEQYF
>many|-|TRBJ2-1|13|TRBV6-5
TGTGCCAGCAGTTACTCAAGGGTTGGTGAGCAGTTCTTC
CASSYSRVGEQFF
>many|-|TRBJ2-1|14|TRBV10-3
TGTGCCATCATGGGCAGCGGGCTGGGCAATGAGCAGTTCTTC
CAIMGSGLGNEQFF
>many|TRBD2|TRBJ2-5|13|TRBV18
TGTGCCAGCTCAAGGACTAGCGGGGAGACCCAGTACTTC
CASSRTSGETQYF
>few|-|TRBJ2-3|14|TRBV7-3
TGTGCCAGCAGCTTAGGGCATTCGTCAGATACGCAGTATTTT
CASSLGHSSDTQYF
>many|-|TRBJ2-3|20|TRBV3-1
TGTGCCAGCAGCCAAGATTGGGCACGGACCCAGACAGGAACCACAGATACGCAGTATTTT
CASSQDWARTQTGTTDTQYF
>-|TRBD2|TRBJ2-1|16|TRBV24-1
TGTGCCACCAGCAGACTAGCGGGCGGCTCCTACAATGAGCAGTTCTTC
CATSRLAGGSYNEQFF
>many|TRBD1|TRBJ1-2|15|TRBV12-3/TRBV12-4
TGTGCCAGCAGAAAGGGACAGACTACTAACTATGGCTACACCTTC
CASRKGQTTNYGYTF
>few|-|TRBJ2-1|16|TRBV7-9
TGTGCCAGCAGCTCCCCCGCAGGGGGGTATTCGGATGAGCAGTTCTTC
CASSSPAGGYSDEQFF
>many|-|TRBJ1-5|17|TRBV28
TGTGCCAGCAGTTTCCCCCTAACAGCTTCGGGGGATCAGCCCCAGCATTTT
CASSFPLTASGDQPQHF
>few|TRBD2|TRBJ2-1|14|TRBV3-1
TGTGCCAGCAGCCACCCGGACGGGAGGAATGAGCAGTTCTTC
CASSHPDGRNEQFF
>-|-|TRBJ1-6|14|TRBV5-1
TGCGCCAGCAGCTTAAGGACACTTAATTCACCCCTCCACTTT
CASSLRTLNSPLHF
>many|-|TRBJ2-7|15|TRBV29-1
TGCAGCGTTGAGCCGACAGGAGGTCCTCTCCACGAGCAGTACTTC
CSVEPTGGPLHEQYF
>-|-|TRBJ2-1|17|TRBV5-1
TGCGCCAGCAGCTGGGGGCTAGCAGGGCCCAAAGGGAATGAGCAGTTCTTC
CASSWGLAGPKGNEQFF
>many|-|TRBJ2-2|13|TRBV3-1
TGTGCCAGCAGCGGGGGCATCACCGGGGAGCTGTTTTTT
CASSGGITGELFF
>few|-|TRBJ1-2|13|TRBV12-3/TRBV12-4
TGTGCCAGCAGTCCAAACTACAGCGATGGCTACACCTTC
CASSPNYSDGYTF
>many|-|TRBJ2-1|13|TRBV20-1
TGCAGTGCGAGGCTACTGGTAGGGAGAGAGCAGTTCTTC
CSARLLVGREQFF
>-|TRBD1|TRBJ1-6|11|TRBV20-1
TGCAGGACAGGGCATAATTCACCCCTCCACTTT
CRTGHNSPLHF
>-|-|TRBJ1-1|15|TRBV12-3/TRBV12-4
TGTGCCAGCAGTAAAAGAACGACAGTGAACACTGAAGCTTTCTTT
CASSKRTTVNTEAFF
>-|TRBD1|TRBJ1-2|12|TRBV29-1
TGCAGCGTCCGGGGACAGGGAGATGGCTACACCTTC
CSVRGQGDGYTF